The clone carrying this T cell receptor (beta chain) was seen just once. This sample stems from a study of blood T cell repertoires in COVID-19. About the research overall: Whether acute or convalescent, the COVID-19 samples came from the United States, Italy and Spain. The analysed material was cDNA or gDNA that came from T cells, B-cell-depleted T cells, or PBMCs.

Trimming took off 5 bases at V and 5 bases at J, with 18 bases between the two ends. CDR1 and CDR2 from the germline V gene are SEHNR and FQNEAQ (reference sequence). CDR3 length equals 15 residues. In the authors' workflow: Amplified reference gene primers provided the basis for estimating nucleated cell counts. The method was immunoSEQ multiplex PCR; TCRdb's version includes in-frame clones alone and lacks a portion of them. The DNA was the basis for D and trimming; V, J and clone size are from that table. Of roughly 250,000 clones listed, 70% to 90% were seen once; the top ten hold approximately 2.1%.

The chain couples TRBV7-9 to TRBJ2-5; D is possibly TRBD2 (6 bases). The receptor was isolated from a woman aged 40 to 50 who had recovered from COVID-19. Input material: peripheral blood. The CDR3 protein is CASSAEAVRGETQYF. The CDR3 nucleotides are TGTGCCAGCAGCGCAGAAGCGGTGCGGGGTGAGACCCAGTACTTC.